This is a list of T cell receptor beta chains from one sample in a study of beta chain features in type 1 diabetes. Method: immunoSEQ multiplex PCR; TCRdb's copy keeps in-frame clones and lacks some. The repertoire holds 400,000 to 600,000 clones, with about 32% as singletons. What was sequenced was naive CD4+ T cells from blood. The source of these receptors is a man aged 18 to 30 in good health. Both conserved end residues are part of each CDR3. The D gene is left open where the match is weak. Size is stated for part of the rows, as once, few or many counts, or as a class when the clone is expanded.

D gene: TRBD1; J gene: TRBJ1-1; V gene: TRBV13; clone size: .; CDR3 protein: CASSQGTGLIGRNTEAFF; CDR3 DNA: TGTGCCAGCAGCCAAGGGACAGGCCTAATAGGGAGGAACACTGAAGCTTTCTTT
D gene: TRBD1; J gene: TRBJ2-5; V gene: TRBV2; clone size: few; CDR3 protein: CASKGQAEETQYF; CDR3 DNA: TGTGCCAGCAAAGGACAGGCAGAAGAGACCCAGTACTTC
D gene: TRBD2; J gene: TRBJ2-1; V gene: TRBV5-5; clone size: few; CDR3 protein: CASSPLGGRALNEQFF; CDR3 DNA: TGTGCCAGCAGCCCTTTGGGCGGGAGGGCCCTCAATGAGCAGTTCTTC
D gene: .; J gene: TRBJ2-5; V gene: TRBV30; clone size: few; CDR3 protein: CAWRDSYWQETQYF; CDR3 DNA: TGTGCCTGGAGGGACAGCTATTGGCAAGAGACCCAGTACTTC
D gene: .; J gene: TRBJ2-7; V gene: TRBV29-1; clone size: few; CDR3 protein: CSVVGLFRGEQYF; CDR3 DNA: TGCAGCGTTGTCGGACTATTCCGCGGCGAGCAGTACTTC
D gene: .; J gene: TRBJ2-2; V gene: TRBV7-9; clone size: .; CDR3 protein: CASSLMDTGELFF; CDR3 DNA: TGTGCCAGCAGCTTAATGGACACCGGGGAGCTGTTTTTT
D gene: .; J gene: TRBJ2-7; V gene: TRBV5-6; clone size: .; CDR3 protein: CASSRDIYEQYF; CDR3 DNA: TGTGCCAGCAGCCGGGACATCTACGAGCAGTACTTC
D gene: .; J gene: TRBJ2-7; V gene: TRBV30; clone size: .; CDR3 protein: CAWSEPPQEQYF; CDR3 DNA: TGTGCCTGGAGTGAACCCCCTCAGGAGCAGTACTTC
D gene: .; J gene: TRBJ2-7; V gene: TRBV20-1; clone size: .; CDR3 protein: CSAGYYEQYF; CDR3 DNA: TGCAGTGCCGGGTACTACGAGCAGTACTTC
D gene: .; J gene: TRBJ2-1; V gene: TRBV15; clone size: .; CDR3 protein: CATSRDLGGTQTGEQFF; CDR3 DNA: TGTGCCACCAGCAGAGATCTCGGCGGTACTCAAACCGGTGAGCAGTTCTTC
D gene: .; J gene: TRBJ2-5; V gene: TRBV6-5; clone size: .; CDR3 protein: CASSHRVWETQYF; CDR3 DNA: TGTGCCAGCAGTCACAGGGTCTGGGAGACCCAGTACTTC
D gene: .; J gene: TRBJ1-5; V gene: TRBV29-1; clone size: few; CDR3 protein: CSVESQPQHF; CDR3 DNA: TGCAGCGTTGAATCGCAGCCCCAGCATTTT
D gene: TRBD1; J gene: TRBJ1-2; V gene: TRBV28; clone size: .; CDR3 protein: CAGRGTGGASGYTF; CDR3 DNA: TGTGCCGGGAGAGGGACAGGGGGCGCGAGTGGCTACACCTTC
D gene: .; J gene: TRBJ2-3; V gene: TRBV4-1; clone size: .; CDR3 protein: CASSQEQLASDTQYF; CDR3 DNA: TGCGCCAGCAGCCAAGAACAACTGGCGTCAGATACGCAGTATTTT
D gene: .; J gene: TRBJ2-1; V gene: TRBV6-1; clone size: few; CDR3 protein: CASSEAKLFGADEQFF; CDR3 DNA: TGTGCCAGCAGTGAAGCGAAGCTTTTCGGGGCAGATGAGCAGTTCTTC
D gene: .; J gene: TRBJ1-2; V gene: TRBV5-1; clone size: .; CDR3 protein: CASSLQGANYGYTF; CDR3 DNA: TGCGCCAGCAGCTTGCAGGGAGCTAACTATGGCTACACCTTC
D gene: .; J gene: TRBJ2-3; V gene: TRBV20-1; clone size: .; CDR3 protein: CSAYSTDTQYF; CDR3 DNA: TGCAGTGCGTATAGCACAGATACGCAGTATTTT
D gene: TRBD2; J gene: TRBJ2-1; V gene: TRBV7-9; clone size: few; CDR3 protein: CASTPPLAGDEQFF; CDR3 DNA: TGTGCCAGCACCCCCCCGCTAGCGGGCGATGAGCAGTTCTTC
D gene: .; J gene: TRBJ2-7; V gene: TRBV4-2; clone size: few; CDR3 protein: CASSQDESRTEQYF; CDR3 DNA: TGTGCCAGCAGCCAAGATGAAAGTAGGACCGAGCAGTACTTC
D gene: .; J gene: TRBJ2-5; V gene: TRBV5-1; clone size: .; CDR3 protein: CASSLDGTLPETQYF; CDR3 DNA: TGCGCCAGCAGCTTGGATGGGACACTCCCAGAGACCCAGTACTTC
D gene: .; J gene: TRBJ1-1; V gene: TRBV7-9; clone size: .; CDR3 protein: CASSTTAANTEAFF; CDR3 DNA: TGTGCCAGCAGCACAACGGCCGCTAACACTGAAGCTTTCTTT
D gene: .; J gene: TRBJ2-3; V gene: TRBV6-1; clone size: few; CDR3 protein: CASSGGTNTQYF; CDR3 DNA: TGTGCCAGCTCGGGCGGTACAAATACGCAGTATTTT
D gene: .; J gene: TRBJ1-5; V gene: TRBV29-1; clone size: .; CDR3 protein: CSVATGFNQPQHF; CDR3 DNA: TGCAGCGTTGCCACAGGCTTCAATCAGCCCCAGCATTTT
D gene: .; J gene: TRBJ2-7; V gene: TRBV30; clone size: few; CDR3 protein: CAWSSTPPIYEQYF; CDR3 DNA: TGTGCCTGGAGCAGTACCCCTCCCATCTACGAGCAGTACTTC
D gene: .; J gene: TRBJ2-6; V gene: TRBV5-1; clone size: .; CDR3 protein: CASSSGPSGANVLTF; CDR3 DNA: TGCGCCAGCAGCTCTGGACCCTCTGGGGCCAACGTCCTGACTTTC
D gene: .; J gene: TRBJ2-3; V gene: TRBV25-1; clone size: few; CDR3 protein: CASSDHFGLTDTQYF; CDR3 DNA: TGTGCCAGCAGTGACCATTTCGGACTTACAGATACGCAGTATTTT
D gene: .; J gene: TRBJ1-2; V gene: TRBV9; clone size: .; CDR3 protein: CASSVVRGGYTF; CDR3 DNA: TGTGCCAGCAGCGTAGTCCGGGGAGGCTACACCTTC
D gene: TRBD2; J gene: TRBJ2-1; V gene: TRBV11-2; clone size: few; CDR3 protein: CASSLGLAANEQFF; CDR3 DNA: TGTGCCAGCAGCCTAGGACTAGCGGCTAATGAGCAGTTCTTC
D gene: .; J gene: TRBJ2-7; V gene: TRBV11-2; clone size: few; CDR3 protein: CASSLESGLSYEQYF; CDR3 DNA: TGTGCCAGCAGCTTAGAAAGCGGCCTCTCCTACGAGCAGTACTTC
D gene: .; J gene: TRBJ2-2; V gene: TRBV29-1; clone size: .; CDR3 protein: CSGTNTGELFF; CDR3 DNA: TGCAGCGGTACGAACACCGGGGAGCTGTTTTTT
D gene: TRBD1; J gene: TRBJ2-7; V gene: TRBV6-6; clone size: .; CDR3 protein: CASRIQGDEQYF; CDR3 DNA: TGTGCCAGCAGGATACAGGGGGACGAGCAGTACTTC
D gene: TRBD2; J gene: TRBJ2-2; V gene: TRBV30; clone size: few; CDR3 protein: CARSGRADGELFF; CDR3 DNA: TGTGCCCGTAGCGGGAGGGCCGACGGGGAGCTGTTTTTT
D gene: .; J gene: TRBJ2-7; V gene: TRBV5-1; clone size: few; CDR3 protein: CASSLEGAYEQYF; CDR3 DNA: TGCGCCAGCAGCTTGGAAGGGGCCTACGAGCAGTACTTC
D gene: .; J gene: TRBJ2-3; V gene: TRBV9; clone size: .; CDR3 protein: CASSVARGAADTQYF; CDR3 DNA: TGTGCCAGCAGCGTAGCGAGGGGGGCGGCAGATACGCAGTATTTT
D gene: TRBD2; J gene: TRBJ2-1; V gene: TRBV4-3; clone size: .; CDR3 protein: CASSQDLAGARVEQFF; CDR3 DNA: TGCGCCAGCAGCCAAGATCTGGCGGGAGCTAGAGTTGAGCAGTTCTTC
D gene: TRBD1; J gene: TRBJ1-5; V gene: TRBV29-1; clone size: few; CDR3 protein: CSGQGQPQHF; CDR3 DNA: TGCAGCGGACAGGGTCAGCCCCAGCATTTT
D gene: TRBD2; J gene: TRBJ2-7; V gene: TRBV6-5; clone size: once; CDR3 protein: CASSRTSGSHEQYF; CDR3 DNA: TGTGCCAGCAGCAGGACTAGCGGGAGCCACGAGCAGTACTTC
D gene: .; J gene: TRBJ2-3; V gene: TRBV30; clone size: .; CDR3 protein: CAWSVTTSGFGSDTQYF; CDR3 DNA: TGTGCCTGGAGTGTGACCACCTCAGGGTTTGGTTCAGATACGCAGTATTTT
D gene: .; J gene: TRBJ2-7; V gene: TRBV30; clone size: few; CDR3 protein: CAWSLLNTYEQYF; CDR3 DNA: TGTGCCTGGAGCCTACTAAACACCTACGAGCAGTACTTC
D gene: .; J gene: TRBJ2-3; V gene: TRBV6-6; clone size: few; CDR3 protein: CASSILAGVQYF; CDR3 DNA: TGTGCCAGCAGTATCCTCGCGGGTGTGCAGTATTTT
D gene: .; J gene: TRBJ1-1; V gene: TRBV5-1; clone size: .; CDR3 protein: CASRPTVNTEAFF; CDR3 DNA: TGCGCCAGCAGACCGACAGTGAACACTGAAGCTTTCTTT
D gene: .; J gene: TRBJ2-3; V gene: TRBV4-2; clone size: few; CDR3 protein: CASSQAGAGPTDTQYF; CDR3 DNA: TGTGCCAGCAGCCAAGCCGGGGCGGGACCCACAGATACGCAGTATTTT
D gene: TRBD1; J gene: TRBJ1-2; V gene: TRBV25-1; clone size: .; CDR3 protein: CASSAGTGGSSGYTF; CDR3 DNA: TGTGCCAGCAGTGCGGGGACAGGGGGTAGTTCGGGCTACACCTTC
D gene: .; J gene: TRBJ1-1; V gene: TRBV30; clone size: few; CDR3 protein: CAWSLPGGITEAFF; CDR3 DNA: TGTGCCTGGAGCCTTCCTGGAGGGATCACTGAAGCTTTCTTT
D gene: .; J gene: TRBJ1-2; V gene: TRBV7-9; clone size: .; CDR3 protein: CASSQKDYGYTF; CDR3 DNA: TGTGCCAGCAGTCAAAAGGACTATGGCTACACCTTC
D gene: .; J gene: TRBJ2-1; V gene: TRBV7-3; clone size: .; CDR3 protein: CASSRGGTANEQFF; CDR3 DNA: TGTGCCAGCAGCCGAGGAGGGACAGCGAATGAGCAGTTCTTC
D gene: .; J gene: TRBJ2-7; V gene: TRBV4-1; clone size: .; CDR3 protein: CASSQVGGSYEQYF; CDR3 DNA: TGCGCCAGCAGCCAAGTTGGCGGCTCCTACGAGCAGTACTTC